This is a list of T cell receptor beta chains from one sample in a study of OX40 agonist ivuxolimab in advanced cancers. Measured with immunoSEQ multiplex PCR; TCRdb has only the in-frame clones, and not every one. Of tens of thousands of clones in the sample, approximately 78% were seen once. The input for sequencing was CD4+ or CD8+ T cells sorted from blood, taken in a trial of the OX40 agonist ivuxolimab. All receptors derive from an adult with an advanced solid tumor such as melanoma, head and neck, liver or kidney cancer. Each CDR3 is given with its conserved first and last residue. The order of the fields is J gene, D gene, clone size, V gene, CDR3 DNA, CDR3 protein. D genes are given only for firm matches. Rows may omit the clone size; those that give it use once, few, many or a size class.

j_gene: TRBJ1-4
d_gene: .
abundance: .
v_gene: TRBV15
CDR3nt: TGTGCCACCAGCAGAGATTGGGGGGGCCAGGATGAAAAACTGTTTTTT
CDR3aa: CATSRDWGGQDEKLFF

j_gene: TRBJ2-2
d_gene: TRBD1
abundance: medium-sized
v_gene: TRBV7-8
CDR3nt: TGTGCCAGCAGCCCACTGACAGGGTTCACCGGGGAGCTGTTTTTT
CDR3aa: CASSPLTGFTGELFF

j_gene: TRBJ1-1
d_gene: .
abundance: .
v_gene: TRBV13
CDR3nt: TGTGCCAGCAGCCCTAACAGGGCATACATGAACACTGAAGCTTTCTTT
CDR3aa: CASSPNRAYMNTEAFF

j_gene: TRBJ2-1
d_gene: TRBD2
abundance: once
v_gene: TRBV2
CDR3nt: TGTGCCAGCAGTACCGGGACTAGCGGGAGTGGTGAGCAGTTCTTC
CDR3aa: CASSTGTSGSGEQFF

j_gene: TRBJ1-2
d_gene: TRBD1
abundance: .
v_gene: TRBV2
CDR3nt: TGTGCCAGCAGTGGGGACAGGCCCCCGGATGGCTACACCTTC
CDR3aa: CASSGDRPPDGYTF

j_gene: TRBJ2-3
d_gene: .
abundance: .
v_gene: TRBV12-5
CDR3nt: TGTGCTAGTGGTTTGAACAGAGCAGATACGCAGTATTTT
CDR3aa: CASGLNRADTQYF

j_gene: TRBJ1-6
d_gene: TRBD1
abundance: once
v_gene: TRBV28
CDR3nt: TGTGCCAGCACCTCGGGGACAGCCTATAATTCACCCCTCCACTTT
CDR3aa: CASTSGTAYNSPLHF

j_gene: TRBJ2-3
d_gene: TRBD2
abundance: .
v_gene: TRBV20-1
CDR3nt: TGCAAAGCGGGGTACACAGATACGCAGTATTTT
CDR3aa: CKAGYTDTQYF

j_gene: TRBJ2-7
d_gene: TRBD1
abundance: few
v_gene: TRBV5-1
CDR3nt: TGCGCCAGCAGCTTAGTACAGGGGAGTACGTCCTACGAGCAGTACTTC
CDR3aa: CASSLVQGSTSYEQYF

j_gene: TRBJ1-1
d_gene: TRBD1
abundance: .
v_gene: TRBV5-1
CDR3nt: TGCGCCACCTGCCAGGGGGCTGTGAACACTGAAGCTTTCTTT
CDR3aa: CATCQGAVNTEAFF

j_gene: TRBJ2-7
d_gene: TRBD2
abundance: few
v_gene: TRBV30
CDR3nt: TGTGCCTGGAGTTGGGAGGGTGAGCAGTACTTC
CDR3aa: CAWSWEGEQYF

j_gene: TRBJ1-2
d_gene: .
abundance: .
v_gene: TRBV5-4
CDR3nt: TGTGCCAGCAGCTTGTTTTCGGAGTACTATGGCTACACCTTC
CDR3aa: CASSLFSEYYGYTF

j_gene: TRBJ2-5
d_gene: .
abundance: .
v_gene: TRBV7-6
CDR3nt: TGTGCCAGCAGCTTTGATCGAAACCAAGAGACCCAGTACTTC
CDR3aa: CASSFDRNQETQYF

j_gene: TRBJ1-2
d_gene: .
abundance: .
v_gene: TRBV5-4
CDR3nt: TGTGCCAGCAGCTTTGCAGAAAGGAACTATGGCTACACCTTC
CDR3aa: CASSFAERNYGYTF

j_gene: TRBJ1-2
d_gene: TRBD1
abundance: few
v_gene: TRBV4-2
CDR3nt: TGTGCCAGCAGCCGGGACAGGGGAGCTAACTATGGCTACACCTTC
CDR3aa: CASSRDRGANYGYTF

j_gene: TRBJ2-1
d_gene: .
abundance: .
v_gene: TRBV5-1
CDR3nt: TGCGCCAGCAGCTTAGCAGGGAACAATGAGCAGTTCTTC
CDR3aa: CASSLAGNNEQFF

j_gene: TRBJ1-1
d_gene: .
abundance: .
v_gene: TRBV15
CDR3nt: TGTGCCACCAGCCCGGGGCCTTACACTGAAGCTTTCTTT
CDR3aa: CATSPGPYTEAFF

j_gene: TRBJ2-1
d_gene: .
abundance: .
v_gene: TRBV27
CDR3nt: TGTGCCAGCAGTTGGGACCGCCATGAGCAGTTCTTC
CDR3aa: CASSWDRHEQFF

j_gene: TRBJ2-2
d_gene: .
abundance: few
v_gene: TRBV5-5
CDR3nt: TGTGCCACTGCGCGCCGAGGGGTTCACGGGGAGCTGTTTTTT
CDR3aa: CATARRGVHGELFF

j_gene: TRBJ2-3
d_gene: TRBD2
abundance: once
v_gene: TRBV5-1
CDR3nt: TGCGCCAGCACGACGACTAGCGGGAGCGCAGATACGCAGTATTTT
CDR3aa: CASTTTSGSADTQYF

j_gene: TRBJ2-1
d_gene: .
abundance: .
v_gene: TRBV4-1
CDR3nt: TGCGCCAGCTTGACTAACCCGAGCTCCTACAATGAGCAGTTCTTC
CDR3aa: CASLTNPSSYNEQFF

j_gene: TRBJ1-1
d_gene: TRBD1
abundance: few
v_gene: TRBV2
CDR3nt: TGTGCCAGCAGTGTATTGAGTGGACAGGGAGGGACTGAAGCTTTCTTT
CDR3aa: CASSVLSGQGGTEAFF

j_gene: TRBJ2-1
d_gene: .
abundance: .
v_gene: TRBV6-5
CDR3nt: TGTGCCAGCAGTAGAACTCTAGCGTACAATGAGCAGTTCTTC
CDR3aa: CASSRTLAYNEQFF

j_gene: TRBJ1-5
d_gene: .
abundance: few
v_gene: TRBV6-1
CDR3nt: TGTGCCAGCAGTGAAAAAACTCAGCCCCAGCATTTT
CDR3aa: CASSEKTQPQHF

j_gene: TRBJ2-1
d_gene: TRBD2
abundance: .
v_gene: TRBV29-1
CDR3nt: TGCAGCACCATAGCGGGCCCCTCCTACAATGAGCAGTTCTTC
CDR3aa: CSTIAGPSYNEQFF

j_gene: TRBJ1-1
d_gene: .
abundance: .
v_gene: TRBV15
CDR3nt: TGTGCCACCAGCAGAGATCCAGCTGAAGCTTTCTTT
CDR3aa: CATSRDPAEAFF

j_gene: TRBJ2-7
d_gene: .
abundance: once
v_gene: TRBV5-1
CDR3nt: TGCGCCAGCAGCTTGGGCCGCGGATCCTACGAGCAGTACTTC
CDR3aa: CASSLGRGSYEQYF

j_gene: TRBJ2-3
d_gene: TRBD1
abundance: .
v_gene: TRBV4-2
CDR3nt: TGTGCCAGCAGCCCCAGGGGGACCACAGATACGCAGTATTTT
CDR3aa: CASSPRGTTDTQYF

j_gene: TRBJ1-1
d_gene: .
abundance: few
v_gene: TRBV16
CDR3nt: TGTGCCAGCAGCCAGTCAAGGGTCATTGAAGCTTTCTTT
CDR3aa: CASSQSRVIEAFF

j_gene: TRBJ2-1
d_gene: TRBD2
abundance: .
v_gene: TRBV10-3
CDR3nt: TGTGCCATCATGTCGGCGGGAGGTTACAATGAGCAGTTCTTC
CDR3aa: CAIMSAGGYNEQFF

j_gene: TRBJ1-3
d_gene: .
abundance: few
v_gene: TRBV9
CDR3nt: TGTGCCAGCAGCTGGGATGGGGTTCCTGGAAACACCATATATTTT
CDR3aa: CASSWDGVPGNTIYF

j_gene: TRBJ1-6
d_gene: TRBD1
abundance: .
v_gene: TRBV12-5
CDR3nt: TGTGCTAGTGGTTTGGGACAGGGGCAAAATTCACCCCTCCACTTT
CDR3aa: CASGLGQGQNSPLHF

j_gene: TRBJ2-6
d_gene: TRBD1
abundance: few
v_gene: TRBV29-1
CDR3nt: TGCAGCGTTGCGACAGGGGTTAGCTCTGGGGCCAACGTCCTGACTTTC
CDR3aa: CSVATGVSSGANVLTF

j_gene: TRBJ2-1
d_gene: TRBD1
abundance: .
v_gene: TRBV7-9
CDR3nt: TGTGCCAAGGGACAGGATAACAATGAGCAGTTCTTC
CDR3aa: CAKGQDNNEQFF

j_gene: TRBJ1-2
d_gene: TRBD1
abundance: .
v_gene: TRBV5-1
CDR3nt: TGCGCCAGCAGCCCCTCGACAGGGCCTAACTATGGCTACACCTTC
CDR3aa: CASSPSTGPNYGYTF

j_gene: TRBJ1-1
d_gene: TRBD1
abundance: .
v_gene: TRBV18
CDR3nt: TGTGCCAGCTCACCACGGAGACAGGGTAACACTGAAGCTTTCTTT
CDR3aa: CASSPRRQGNTEAFF

j_gene: TRBJ2-5
d_gene: .
abundance: .
v_gene: TRBV7-8
CDR3nt: TGTGCCAGCAGCTCCAGGAGAGAAGAGACCCAGTACTTC
CDR3aa: CASSSRREETQYF

j_gene: TRBJ2-1
d_gene: TRBD2
abundance: .
v_gene: TRBV5-4
CDR3nt: TGTGCCAGCAGCTTGGGATCCCTAGCGGGTGAGCAGTTCTTC
CDR3aa: CASSLGSLAGEQFF

j_gene: TRBJ2-1
d_gene: .
abundance: .
v_gene: TRBV5-5
CDR3nt: TGTGCCACATCGGGGGGCTATGAGCAGTTCTTC
CDR3aa: CATSGGYEQFF

j_gene: TRBJ2-1
d_gene: .
abundance: .
v_gene: TRBV7-8
CDR3nt: TGTGCCAGCAGCTTAATCCACTCCTACAATGAGCAGTTCTTC
CDR3aa: CASSLIHSYNEQFF

j_gene: TRBJ2-5
d_gene: TRBD2
abundance: .
v_gene: TRBV5-1
CDR3nt: TGCGCCAGCAGCTTGGGGACTAGCAGAGAGACCCAGTACTTC
CDR3aa: CASSLGTSRETQYF

j_gene: TRBJ2-3
d_gene: .
abundance: .
v_gene: TRBV29-1
CDR3nt: TGCAGCGTTGAGGGCAGGGGTCCCTTCACAGATACGCAGTATTTT
CDR3aa: CSVEGRGPFTDTQYF

j_gene: TRBJ2-3
d_gene: .
abundance: medium-sized
v_gene: TRBV9
CDR3nt: TGTGCCAGCAGCGTAGGGTGGGGACTTAACACAGATACGCAGTATTTT
CDR3aa: CASSVGWGLNTDTQYF

j_gene: TRBJ2-7
d_gene: .
abundance: .
v_gene: TRBV27
CDR3nt: TGTGCCAGCAGTTTTACAGGTTTCCACGAGCAGTACTTC
CDR3aa: CASSFTGFHEQYF

j_gene: TRBJ1-5
d_gene: .
abundance: .
v_gene: TRBV2
CDR3nt: TGTGCCAGCAAGAGGGATAGCAATCAGCCCCAGCATTTT
CDR3aa: CASKRDSNQPQHF

j_gene: TRBJ1-2
d_gene: .
abundance: .
v_gene: TRBV5-4
CDR3nt: TGTGCCAGCAGCTTGGCCGGAAGGGGTATTAACTATGGCTACACCTTC
CDR3aa: CASSLAGRGINYGYTF

j_gene: TRBJ2-1
d_gene: TRBD2
abundance: once
v_gene: TRBV5-6
CDR3nt: TGTGCCAGCAGCTTGGGGCGGGAGGCCTACAATGAGCAGTTCTTC
CDR3aa: CASSLGREAYNEQFF